This T cell receptor (beta chain) is from a study of a mutant IDH1 vaccine in newly diagnosed glioma. About the study: At weeks 1, 3, 5, 7, 11, 15, 19 and 23, patients received a vaccination, eight in all. Vaccination began 4-6 weeks post radiotherapy alone, or with temozolomide cycles. Sex distribution of treated patients was about 62% male and around 40% female; mean age was about 41 years.

The time point here: week 23, last vaccination. In every dose of vaccine, 300 ug of mutant IDH1 20-mer peptide was given alongside topical imiquimod. Produced via immunoSEQ multiplex PCR; TCRdb's table is partial and in-frame only. This table has about 65,000 clones, about 85% appearing once. About this clone: Its antigen remains unknown. At the DNA level, this CDR3 is encoded by other sequences in the same sample as well.

Germline loops: CDR1 MNHEY, CDR2 SVGAGI. Trimming took 7 bases from V and 2 from J, leaving 8 bases between them. The CDR3 is 12 amino acids. The chain couples TRBV6-5 to TRBJ1-2; TRBD1 might be the D (6 bases). Source: PBMCs, taken from a glioma patient whose treatment included an IDH1 peptide vaccine. This TCR came from a man younger than 45 with glioma. For the CDR3, the DNA is TGTGCCAGCACTACAGGGAACTATGGCTACACCTTC. Amino acid sequence: CASTTGNYGYTF.